Listed below are T cell receptor beta chains from one sample, sequenced in a study of T cell responses to AZD1222 COVID-19 vaccine. TCRdb's table, derived via immunoSEQ multiplex PCR, lists solely in-frame clones and lacks some. The data contain about 150,000 clones, 85% to 95% of them seen just once; the ten biggest clones take up about 1.6%. Sequencing used peripheral blood, obtained 28 days after the second AZD1222 dose. The receptors come from an adult who received the AZD1222 COVID-19 vaccine. The CDR3 runs from the conserved cysteine through the conserved F or W. A D gene is named only where the DNA matches it firmly.

v_gene: TRBV30
d_gene: .
CDR3aa: CAWSPGLNSPLHF

v_gene: TRBV6-5
d_gene: TRBD1
CDR3aa: CASSYDRGSQPQHF

v_gene: TRBV2
d_gene: .
CDR3aa: CASSASDRVPSNYGYTF

v_gene: TRBV15
d_gene: .
CDR3aa: CATSRRYQETQYF

v_gene: TRBV7-2
d_gene: .
CDR3aa: CASSPSGAVQPQHF

v_gene: TRBV5-1
d_gene: .
CDR3aa: CASSLESQGEKLFF

v_gene: TRBV6-5
d_gene: TRBD1
CDR3aa: CASRLDRGRVTFF

v_gene: TRBV28
d_gene: .
CDR3aa: CASSLFRATSSGNTIYF

v_gene: TRBV6-6
d_gene: .
CDR3aa: CASTEGGEDYGYTF

v_gene: TRBV5-1
d_gene: TRBD2
CDR3aa: CASSISNPGLVNEQFF

v_gene: TRBV27
d_gene: .
CDR3aa: CASSSISGNSYEQYF

v_gene: TRBV3-1/TRBV3-2
d_gene: .
CDR3aa: CASSQEDRFAYEQYF

v_gene: TRBV3-1/TRBV3-2
d_gene: .
CDR3aa: CASSQGPGVNQPQHF

v_gene: TRBV28
d_gene: .
CDR3aa: CASSLLVGSNPTF

v_gene: TRBV6-7
d_gene: TRBD2
CDR3aa: CASSYSRRGGGTSYEQYF

v_gene: TRBV7-9
d_gene: .
CDR3aa: CASSLSHGEAFF

v_gene: TRBV19
d_gene: .
CDR3aa: CASKGGGSRSNYGYTF

v_gene: TRBV2
d_gene: TRBD1
CDR3aa: CASRVLPTGAPKDEQYF

v_gene: TRBV6-5
d_gene: .
CDR3aa: CASSYSGRVTDNEQFF

v_gene: TRBV27
d_gene: TRBD1
CDR3aa: CASSPRQGNIQYF

v_gene: TRBV14
d_gene: TRBD1
CDR3aa: CASSLRRQGYTGELFF

v_gene: TRBV24-1
d_gene: .
CDR3aa: CATSDFPGTQTGYTF

v_gene: TRBV28
d_gene: TRBD2
CDR3aa: CASSLELAGAMGETQYF

v_gene: TRBV19
d_gene: .
CDR3aa: CASSTQGIYSNQPQHF

v_gene: TRBV5-4
d_gene: .
CDR3aa: CASSPDRALNYGYTF

v_gene: TRBV6-5
d_gene: .
CDR3aa: CASRYGPNTEAFF

v_gene: TRBV7-9
d_gene: .
CDR3aa: CASSWSGDTEAFF

v_gene: TRBV12-3/TRBV12-4
d_gene: .
CDR3aa: CASSLGVNYGYTF

v_gene: TRBV5-1
d_gene: .
CDR3aa: CASSLALMDEKLFF

v_gene: TRBV19
d_gene: .
CDR3aa: CASSDQVFGTEAFF

v_gene: TRBV7-9
d_gene: .
CDR3aa: CASSLRVNSGNTIYF

v_gene: TRBV6-6
d_gene: TRBD1
CDR3aa: CASSYARGASPLHF

v_gene: TRBV27
d_gene: .
CDR3aa: CASSLLSRDYEPGRGMNTEAFF

v_gene: TRBV19
d_gene: .
CDR3aa: CASSTTRQPNEQFF

v_gene: TRBV6-5
d_gene: .
CDR3aa: CASSSLGARQPQHF

v_gene: TRBV28
d_gene: .
CDR3aa: CASVERYEQYF

v_gene: TRBV7-9
d_gene: .
CDR3aa: CASSLGFSDRRDTEAFF

v_gene: TRBV20-1
d_gene: .
CDR3aa: CSAGESIEQYF

v_gene: TRBV2
d_gene: .
CDR3aa: CASRRMGANTEAFF

v_gene: TRBV6-2/TRBV6-3
d_gene: .
CDR3aa: CASSYSGETLRYEQYF

v_gene: TRBV6-5
d_gene: .
CDR3aa: CASSYSDRANSPLHF

v_gene: TRBV11-3
d_gene: .
CDR3aa: CASSRLAGRTDTQYF

v_gene: TRBV11-2
d_gene: TRBD1
CDR3aa: CASSFYRGRIGNTEAFF

v_gene: TRBV6-5
d_gene: .
CDR3aa: CASIFTGLNYGYTF

v_gene: TRBV28
d_gene: .
CDR3aa: CASSLMGFQGEQFF

v_gene: TRBV5-1
d_gene: .
CDR3aa: CASSFGQRGRMNTEAFF

v_gene: TRBV5-5
d_gene: .
CDR3aa: CASSFDTRYEQYF

v_gene: TRBV3-1/TRBV3-2
d_gene: .
CDR3aa: CASSQGGWGAGELFF

v_gene: TRBV28
d_gene: .
CDR3aa: CASSLGQMMGYSNQPQHF